This TCR beta chain is drawn from a study of T-cell memory formation after mild COVID-19. Study overall: For the most part, TCR clusters were specific to one donor.

Findings and limits, study-wide: Contracting CD4+ clones lay largely in CM and EM, with CD8+ ones residing in EMRA.

This clonotype was seen more than once but under ten times. Its antigen is currently unknown. Researchers used 5'RACE with constant-segment primers to make TCR alpha and TCR beta cDNA libraries that carry sample barcodes and UMIs. TCRdb re-analysed the 5' RACE reads in MiXCR, keeping a single row per CDR3 protein. The sample has hundreds of thousands of distinct CDR3 sequences, 28% seen once. V lost 3 bases, J lost 5 bases, and 9 bases stayed unmatched. CDR1 and CDR2 from the germline V gene are SGDLS and YYNGEE. The CDR3 totals 15 residues. This chain links TRBV9 with TRBJ2-7; TRBD1 matches at 9 bases. This clonotype originated in an adult woman who had mild COVID-19 (a few samples of this study predate the infection). Cell type and time point are not known. Material for sequencing was PBMCs or a T cell subset sorted from them (not recorded which). CDR3 in amino acids: CASSGDRVKRDEQYF. CDR3 DNA: TGTGCCAGCAGCGGGGACAGGGTAAAGCGCGACGAGCAGTACTTC.